This is a list of T cell receptor beta chains from one sample in a study of blood T cell repertoires in COVID-19. Clones were sequenced by immunoSEQ multiplex PCR, and TCRdb holds only the in-frame ones, with some missing. The data hold about 110,000 clones, with around 82% observed a single time. The sequenced material came from peripheral blood. These receptors all stem from a woman aged 60-70 years with acute or convalescent COVID-19. Both conserved end residues are part of each CDR3. A D gene is named only where the DNA matches it firmly. Expanded clones get a size class; other rows say once, few or many, or leave the size out.

V: TRBV24-1
J: TRBJ2-5
size: -
D: -
CDR3: CATSDNGQGKETQYF
DNA: TGTGCCACCAGTGATAACGGACAAGGGAAAGAGACCCAGTACTTC

V: TRBV4-1
J: TRBJ1-4
size: -
D: -
CDR3: CASSLQVIEKLFF
DNA: TGCGCCAGCAGCCTACAAGTAATTGAAAAACTGTTTTTT

V: TRBV7-9
J: TRBJ2-5
size: -
D: -
CDR3: CASSSRETQYF
DNA: TGTGCCAGCAGCTCCCGGGAGACCCAGTACTTC

V: TRBV7-2
J: TRBJ1-2
size: -
D: -
CDR3: CASSYLGGPYGYTF
DNA: TGTGCCAGCAGCTATCTTGGGGGCCCCTATGGCTACACCTTC

V: TRBV18
J: TRBJ1-1
size: few
D: -
CDR3: CASSPSGWNTEAFF
DNA: TGTGCCAGCTCACCGTCCGGTTGGAACACTGAAGCTTTCTTT

V: TRBV6-4
J: TRBJ2-7
size: -
D: -
CDR3: CASSVEEGYEQYF
DNA: TGTGCCAGCAGTGTTGAAGAGGGTTACGAGCAGTACTTC

V: TRBV24-1
J: TRBJ1-2
size: -
D: -
CDR3: CATSDPGSQSFHGYTF
DNA: TGTGCCACCAGTGATCCGGGATCCCAAAGCTTCCATGGCTACACCTTC

V: TRBV18
J: TRBJ1-1
size: -
D: -
CDR3: CASSQGQIPEAFF
DNA: TGTGCCAGCTCACAAGGACAGATCCCTGAAGCTTTCTTT

V: TRBV14
J: TRBJ2-1
size: once
D: TRBD2
CDR3: CASSQVILAGNYHNEQFF
DNA: TGTGCCAGCAGCCAAGTTATCCTAGCGGGGAACTACCACAATGAGCAGTTCTTC

V: TRBV5-4
J: TRBJ1-6
size: -
D: -
CDR3: CASSSAGTPTGSPLHF
DNA: TGTGCCAGCAGCTCCGCCGGGACACCTACAGGGTCACCCCTCCACTTT

V: TRBV19
J: TRBJ2-7
size: -
D: TRBD2
CDR3: CASSILGLAGVIEQYF
DNA: TGTGCCAGTAGTATTTTAGGCCTAGCGGGGGTTATCGAGCAGTACTTC

V: TRBV18
J: TRBJ1-5
size: -
D: -
CDR3: CASSPKANQPQHF
DNA: TGTGCCAGCTCACCAAAAGCCAATCAGCCCCAGCATTTT

V: TRBV12-5
J: TRBJ2-5
size: -
D: -
CDR3: CASGLNPVQDRTQYF
DNA: TGTGCTAGTGGTTTGAATCCGGTTCAAGATCGGACCCAGTACTTC

V: TRBV9
J: TRBJ2-7
size: once
D: TRBD2
CDR3: CASSVAGGESYEQYF
DNA: TGTGCCAGCAGCGTAGCCGGGGGGGAGAGCTACGAGCAGTACTTC

V: TRBV29-1
J: TRBJ1-6
size: -
D: TRBD1
CDR3: CSVALLTGGNSPLHF
DNA: TGCAGCGTTGCACTACTGACAGGGGGTAATTCACCCCTCCACTTT

V: TRBV7-9
J: TRBJ1-6
size: few
D: -
CDR3: CASSFSDNSPLHF
DNA: TGTGCCAGCAGCTTCTCTGATAATTCACCCCTCCACTTT

V: TRBV5-1
J: TRBJ1-2
size: -
D: TRBD1
CDR3: CASSGAGTGVDGYTF
DNA: TGCGCCAGCAGCGGCGCCGGGACAGGGGTAGATGGCTACACCTTC

V: TRBV7-9
J: TRBJ2-1
size: -
D: TRBD1
CDR3: CASIQGAGYNEQFF
DNA: TGTGCCAGCATCCAGGGGGCAGGATACAATGAGCAGTTCTTC

V: TRBV19
J: TRBJ2-1
size: -
D: TRBD2
CDR3: CASSPTGGAGNEQFF
DNA: TGTGCCAGTAGCCCGACGGGGGGGGCGGGAAATGAGCAGTTCTTC

V: TRBV5-4
J: TRBJ1-1
size: once
D: TRBD1
CDR3: CASRETGRNTEAFF
DNA: TGTGCCAGCAGGGAGACAGGGCGGAACACTGAAGCTTTCTTT

V: TRBV4-2
J: TRBJ1-5
size: -
D: -
CDR3: CASSQDTGDGQPQHF
DNA: TGTGCCAGCAGCCAAGATACCGGGGATGGTCAGCCCCAGCATTTT

V: TRBV2
J: TRBJ2-2
size: -
D: TRBD1
CDR3: CASRPGTGVTGELFF
DNA: TGTGCCAGCAGGCCCGGGACAGGGGTCACCGGGGAGCTGTTTTTT